The 5 T cell receptor beta chains below come from one sample, sequenced in a study of OX40 agonist ivuxolimab in advanced cancers. Sequencing used immunoSEQ multiplex PCR; TCRdb keeps in-frame clones, though not all of them. The table includes 50,000 to 65,000 clones, around nine tenths detected once. This specimen consisted of CD4+ or CD8+ T cells sorted from blood, obtained in a trial of the OX40 agonist ivuxolimab. The receptor set was obtained from an adult with an advanced solid tumor such as melanoma, head and neck, liver or kidney cancer.

The chain carries TRBV19 and TRBJ2-5; 8 bases map to TRBD2. Trimming at V came to 4 bases and at J to 1 base, leaving 2 bases not matched to a gene. Germline CDR1 and CDR2: LNHDA and SQIVND (reference sequence). The CDR3 length is 14 residues. The CDR3 region has the DNA TGTGCCAGTAGTAGCGGGAGGTTCCAAGAGACCCAGTACTTC. Translated, it gives CASSSGRFQETQYF. Filled out from reference TRBV19 and TRBJ2-5, the complete variable domain reads DGGITQSPKYLFRKEGQNVTLSCEQNLNHDAMYWYRQDPGQGLRLIYYSQIVNDFQKGDIAEGYSVSREKKESFPLTVTSAQKNPTAFYLCASSSGRFQETQYFGPGTRLLVL.

The rearrangement links TRBV11-2 to TRBJ1-2, with TRBD1 matching 9 bases. Germline CDR1 is SGHAT and CDR2 is FQNNGV. V was pared by 6 bases and J by 4 bases, with 3 bases of the junction left unmatched. There are 13 residues in the CDR3. The CDR3 is CASRAGQGYGYTF. The CDR3 coding sequence is TGTGCCAGCAGGGCGGGACAGGGCTATGGCTACACCTTC. Variable domain in full (rest from reference TRBV11-2 and TRBJ1-2): EAGVAQSPRYKIIEKRQSVAFWCNPISGHATLYWYQQILGQGPKLLIQFQNNGVVDDSQLPKDRFSAERLKGVDSTLKIQPAKLEDSAVYLCASRAGQGYGYTFGSGTRLTVV.

J is TRBJ2-1 and V is TRBV5-1; tentatively, D is TRBD1 or TRBD2 (6 bases each). V lost 0 bases and J 6 bases, leaving 16 bases between the germline ends. CDR1 SGHRS and CDR2 YFSETQ come from the germline V gene. The CDR3 extends over 16 amino acids. The CDR3 loop reads CASSLAGATAINEQFF. The DNA for the CDR3 is TGCGCCAGCAGCTTGGCGGGGGCTACGGCGATCAATGAGCAGTTCTTC.

The V call is TRBV2, the J call TRBJ1-5; TRBD1 matches at 8 bases. Germline-derived CDR1 and CDR2 are SNHLY and FYNNEI. Unmatched junction bases numbered 4, after V lost 6 bases and J lost 0 bases. This CDR3 has 15 residues. The CDR3 coding sequence is TGTGCCAGCAGCCCAGGGGGCTATAGCAATCAGCCCCAGCATTTT. Translation: CASSPGGYSNQPQHF.

Written as DNA, the CDR3 is TGTGCCTGGAGGGTAGACAGTAATCAGCCCCAGCATTTT. Translated: CAWRVDSNQPQHF. V usage is TRBV30 and J usage is TRBJ1-5; D is possibly TRBD1 (5 bases). V was pared by 3 bases and J by 4 bases, with 10 bases between. The CDR3 is 13 residues long. The germline CDR1 and CDR2 sequences are GTSNPN and SVGIG (reference sequence).